This T cell receptor beta chain was recorded in a study of blood T cell repertoires in COVID-19 (dated by TCRdb to 2020 to 2021). General notes on the study: Samples covering the acute and convalescent phases of COVID-19 were provided by collaborators in the United States, Italy and Spain. The material from the prospective study consisted of cDNA or gDNA derived from T cells, B-cell-depleted T cells, or PBMCs. The dataset comprised deeply sampled blood TCRbeta repertoires from subjects exposed to, actively infected with, or recovered from COVID-19. A freely available public database, intended as a resource for researchers studying the immune response to SARS-CoV-2, is where the repertoires were released. The samples were drawn from two sources: the first 160 participants of the ongoing ImmuneRACE study, and 1,200 or so subjects contributed by 6 global collaborators. The sample metadata nearly always contained a de-identified subject ID, COVID-19 status, age in years and sex. HLA class I and class II types, where available, came from metadata supplied by the sample provider rather than from assay-based typing. Broader findings and caveats from the paper: The amount of clinical and demographic metadata varied by source and participant and was provided uncurated.

Concerning this clone itself: The clone's antigen remains unknown. No base quality information exists; no much larger clone differs at one position.

One collaborating source in Seattle enrolled patients while the patients were actively infected and followed the patients over time throughout the course of disease. Collaborating institutions collected whole blood in K2EDTA tubes following their own protocols. For TCRbeta analysis, collaborator samples were shipped as frozen whole blood, as isolated PBMCs, or as DNA extracted from either sample type. TCRbeta CDR3 regions were amplified from genomic DNA by means of the immunoSEQ Assay, a bias-controlled multiplex PCR. In the original analysis: Within the assay, amplification of reference gene primers was used to estimate how many nucleated cells each sample contained. Sequence reads were collapsed and filtered to measure the absolute abundance of every unique TCRbeta CDR3 rearrangement. For each sample, productive Simpson clonality was calculated by taking the square root of Simpson's diversity index across productive rearrangements. Sourced from immuneACCESS, this table was stored by TCRdb with only in-frame sequences that have V and J called. A share of the clones is absent; for the studies checked, an unresolved V gene accounts for under half, and the remainder has no known explanation. V and J calls plus clone size are reproduced from that table; the DNA served to infer D and trimming. The sample includes 150,000 to 200,000 clones, with 82% observed a single time. Of the sample, approximately 6.8% falls within the top ten clones.

The clonotype comes from a woman aged 40 to 50 with COVID-19, enrolled during active disease. Sequencing was done on a sample of peripheral blood.

Here the CDR3 is given as CASSLGIDSASYGYTF. In nucleotide form, the sequence is TGTGCCAGCAGCTTGGGGATTGACAGCGCGAGTTATGGCTACACCTTC. The chain uses TRBV5-5 and TRBJ1-2; TRBD1 is a possible D gene, resting on 5 matching bases. Taken from cysteine to phenylalanine, the CDR3 has 16 residues. Only CDR3 DNA is held: 48 bases, read in frame from base 1. The germline V gene (reference sequence) yields SGHKS for CDR1 and YYEKEE for CDR2. Cut back by 0 bases and 5 bases, the V and J ends lie 17 bases apart.